These 11 T cell receptor beta chains were sequenced from one sample in a study of shared clonotypes between healthy human individuals. Clones were sequenced by immunoSEQ multiplex PCR, and TCRdb holds only the in-frame ones, with some missing. In the table there are fewer than 200,000 clones, about 93% of which are singletons. Sequencing was carried out using naive CD4+ T cells sorted from blood. The subset was: CD45RA+ positively selected. These receptors were taken from a woman aged 25 to 39 in good health.

The J gene is TRBJ2-7, the V gene TRBV6-5; D is unclear. Germline V gives CDR1 MNHEY, CDR2 SVGAGI. The CDR3 spans 14 residues. V dropped 6 bases and J dropped 6 bases, with 18 bases sitting between them. CDR3 loop: CASSSTRGVTEQYF. CDR3 nucleotide sequence: TGTGCCAGCAGCTCAACGCGTGGGGTTACCGAGCAGTACTTC.

The rearrangement joins TRBV6-5 to TRBJ1-3; D perhaps matches TRBD1 (6 bases). Trimming pared 4 bases from V and 1 base from J, leaving 8 bases between. Germline CDR1 MNHEY, CDR2 SVGAGI. There are 14 residues in the CDR3. CDR3 amino acids: CASSSTGSGNTIYF. DNA of the CDR3: TGTGCCAGCAGTTCCACAGGGTCTGGAAACACCATATATTTT.

The chain recombines TRBV6-1 with TRBJ2-7; 7 bases line up with TRBD1. Trimming cost V 10 bases and J 7 bases; bases outside gene matches: 19. CDR1 and CDR2 from the germline V gene are MNHNS and SASEGT. The CDR3 runs to 15 residues. Here the CDR3 reads CAIPYWDRPLGEQYF. CDR3 sequence (DNA): TGTGCCATCCCTTACTGGGACAGACCCCTTGGGGAGCAGTACTTC.

The count of this clone is one. V usage is TRBV10-3 and J usage is TRBJ2-1; D gene unclear. V was trimmed by 0 bases and J by 8 bases, leaving 8 bases between them. Germline values: CDR1 ENHRY, CDR2 SYGVKD. CDR3 length: 13 amino acids. CDR3 nucleotides: TGTGCCATCAGTGAGTCGTCCAGACATGAGCAGTTCTTC. Translated, it gives CAISESSRHEQFF.

The chain has TRBV7-2 and TRBJ2-5, with D maybe TRBD1 (5 bases). This CDR3 contains 15 residues. The V end lost 5 bases, the J end lost 6 bases, and 19 bases lay between the germline ends. Germline values: CDR1 SGHTA, CDR2 FQGNSA. CDR3 nucleotide sequence: TGTGCCAGCAGCCCGATCGACAGTTCTTCAAAGACCCAGTACTTC. It codes for CASSPIDSSSKTQYF.

This chain connects TRBV14 to TRBJ2-1; D tentatively reads TRBD1 or TRBD2 (5 bases each). The ends were cut back, 4 bases at V and 2 bases at J, with 9 bases in the middle. The CDR3 consists of 14 residues. Germline loops: CDR1 SGHDN, CDR2 FVKESK. The CDR3 spells CASSRDPAYNEQFF. The CDR3 region has the DNA TGTGCCAGCAGCCGGGACCCCGCCTACAATGAGCAGTTCTTC.

V gene TRBV6-4 combines with J gene TRBJ1-2; 7 bases are shared with TRBD1. The germline V gene has CDR1 MRHNA and CDR2 SNTAGT. There are 13 residues in the CDR3. Trimming took 4 bases from V and 8 from J; bases not matched to a gene: 7. The CDR3 nucleotides read TGTGCCAGCAGTGTCGCAGGGGGGAACGGCTACACCTTC. Translating it yields CASSVAGGNGYTF.

The genes are TRBV28 and TRBJ2-3; 7 nucleotides align to TRBD2. Germline CDR1 reads MDHEN; CDR2 reads SYDVKM. The V segment lost 5 bases and the J segment 1 base; nucleotides outside the gene matches: 6. The CDR3 runs to 15 residues. The CDR3 DNA sequence: TGTGCCAGCAGTGCGCCTAGCGGAGGCACAGATACGCAGTATTTT. Its translation is CASSAPSGGTDTQYF. Looking up the rest from reference TRBV28 and TRBJ2-3 gives the full variable domain: DVKVTQSSRYLVKRTGEKVFLECVQDMDHENMFWYRQDPGLGLRLIYFSYDVKMKEKGDIPEGYSVSREKKERFSLILESASTNQTSMYLCASSAPSGGTDTQYFGPGTRLTVL.

The chain has TRBV6-6 and TRBJ2-7; 10 bases align to TRBD1. The CDR3 spans 14 residues. Germline CDR1 and CDR2: MNHNY and SVGAGI (reference sequence). Germline trimming cut 6 bases from V and 5 bases from J; bases unmatched to any gene: 7. CDR3: CASSRQGAVDEQYF. Here the CDR3 DNA reads TGTGCCAGCAGCAGACAGGGGGCAGTGGACGAGCAGTACTTC.

CDR3 DNA sequence: TGTGCCAGCAGCCAAACAGGGGAGGGGACTGAAGCTTTCTTT. It codes for CASSQTGEGTEAFF. This chain connects TRBV4-2 to TRBJ1-1; TRBD1 agrees at 7 bases. Germline assignment: CDR1 LGHNA and CDR2 YNFKEQ. The CDR3 covers 14 residues. The J segment lost 5 bases and the V segment lost 2 bases, leaving 5 bases of the junction unmatched.

The rearrangement uses TRBV6-5 and TRBJ1-5; tentative D call: TRBD1 (5 bases). V lost 4 bases, J lost 4 bases, and 8 bases lay in between. CDR3 length equals 13 residues. Germline V gene lookup returns CDR1 MNHEY and CDR2 SVGAGI. The CDR3 DNA reads TGTGCCAGCAGTTCAGGGTTGAATCAGCCCCAGCATTTT. Its translation: CASSSGLNQPQHF.